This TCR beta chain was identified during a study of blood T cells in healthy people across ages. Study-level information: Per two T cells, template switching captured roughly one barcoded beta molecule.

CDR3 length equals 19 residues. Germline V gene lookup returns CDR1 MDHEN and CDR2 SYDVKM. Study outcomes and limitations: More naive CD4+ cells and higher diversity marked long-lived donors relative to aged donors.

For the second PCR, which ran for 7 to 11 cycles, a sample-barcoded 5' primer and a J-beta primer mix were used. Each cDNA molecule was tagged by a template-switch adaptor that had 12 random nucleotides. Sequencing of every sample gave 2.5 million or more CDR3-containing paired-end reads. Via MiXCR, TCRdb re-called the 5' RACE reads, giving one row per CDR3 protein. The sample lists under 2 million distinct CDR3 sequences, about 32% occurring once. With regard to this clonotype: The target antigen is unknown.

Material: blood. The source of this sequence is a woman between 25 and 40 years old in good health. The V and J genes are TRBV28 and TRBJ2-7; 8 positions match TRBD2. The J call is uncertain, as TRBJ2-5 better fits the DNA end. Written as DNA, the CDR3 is TGTGCCAGCAGCCCTGGACTAGCTAGCCCCCTCACCTCATTGGAGACCCAGTACTTC. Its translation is CASSPGLASPLTSLETQYF.